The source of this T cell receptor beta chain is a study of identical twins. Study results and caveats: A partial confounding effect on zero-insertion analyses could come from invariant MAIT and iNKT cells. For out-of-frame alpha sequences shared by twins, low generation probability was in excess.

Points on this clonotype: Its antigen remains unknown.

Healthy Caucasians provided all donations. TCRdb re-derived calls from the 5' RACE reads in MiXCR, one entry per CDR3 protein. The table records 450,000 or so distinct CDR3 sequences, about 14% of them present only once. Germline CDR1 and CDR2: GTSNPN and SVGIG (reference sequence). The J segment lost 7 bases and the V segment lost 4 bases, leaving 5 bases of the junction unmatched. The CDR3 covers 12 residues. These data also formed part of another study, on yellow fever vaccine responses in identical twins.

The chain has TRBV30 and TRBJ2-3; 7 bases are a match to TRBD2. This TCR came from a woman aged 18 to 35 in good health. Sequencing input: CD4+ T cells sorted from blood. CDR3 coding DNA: TGTGCCTGGATGGAAGCGGGATATACGCAGTATTTT. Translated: CAWMEAGYTQYF.